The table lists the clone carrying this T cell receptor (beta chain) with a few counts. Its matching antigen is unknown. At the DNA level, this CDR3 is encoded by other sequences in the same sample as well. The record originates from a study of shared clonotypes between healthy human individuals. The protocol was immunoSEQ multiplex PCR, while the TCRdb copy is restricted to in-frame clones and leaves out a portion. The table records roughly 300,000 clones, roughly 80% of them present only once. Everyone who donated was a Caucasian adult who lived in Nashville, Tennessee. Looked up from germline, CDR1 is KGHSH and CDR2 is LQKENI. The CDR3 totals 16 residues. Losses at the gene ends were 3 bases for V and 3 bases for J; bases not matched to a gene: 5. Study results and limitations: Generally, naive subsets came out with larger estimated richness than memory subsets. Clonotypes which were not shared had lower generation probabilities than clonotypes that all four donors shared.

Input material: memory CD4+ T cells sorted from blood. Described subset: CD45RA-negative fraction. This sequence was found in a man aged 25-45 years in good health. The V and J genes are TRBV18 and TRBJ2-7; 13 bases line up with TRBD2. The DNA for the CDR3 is TGTGCCAGCTCACCGGCCGGGACTAGCGGGATCTACGAGCAGTACTTC. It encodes CASSPAGTSGIYEQYF.